A single sample is the source of the 26 T cell receptor beta chains below, sequenced in a study of CD8 T cells in Susac syndrome. RNA, at roughly 0.45 to 1 ug, was reverse transcribed with random hexamers. TCRdb fed the immunoSEQ multiplex PCR reads into MiXCR, producing one record per CDR3 protein. The sample lists approximately 100,000 distinct CDR3 sequences, around 90% occurring once. Sample: CD4+ T cells from PBMCs. Every receptor here comes from a human donor in good health.

V usage is TRBV3-1 and J usage is TRBJ2-1; D is perhaps TRBD1 or TRBD2 (6 bases each). Per the germline V gene, CDR1 is LGHDT and CDR2 is YNNKEL (reference sequence). This CDR3 is 15 amino acids long. V was clipped by 8 bases and J by 0 bases, with 14 bases between them. CDR3 DNA: TGTGCCAGCCTCGGCGGGACAAGCTCCTACAATGAGCAGTTCTTC. This encodes CASLGGTSSYNEQFF.

J is TRBJ2-2 and V is TRBV5-6; D is unresolved. The germline V gene encodes CDR1 SGHDT and CDR2 YYEEEE. This CDR3 contains 13 residues. V shed 0 bases and J shed 5 bases, with 5 bases lying between them. The CDR3 here is CASSLDLTGELFF. Written as DNA, the CDR3 is TGTGCCAGCAGCTTGGACCTTACCGGGGAGCTGTTTTTT. The complete variable domain, with remaining parts taken from reference TRBV5-6 and TRBJ2-2, reads DAGVTQSPTHLIKTRGQQVTLRCSPKSGHDTVSWYQQALGQGPQFIFQYYEEEERQRGNFPDRFSGHQFPNYSSELNVNALLLGDSALYLCASSLDLTGELFFGEGSRLTVL.

The rearrangement joins TRBV29-1 to TRBJ1-1; TRBD1 agrees at 7 bases. CDR1 and CDR2 from the germline V gene are SQVTM and ANQGSEA. The length of the CDR3 is 13 residues. The ends lost 7 bases at V and 4 bases at J; junction bases unmatched: 9. CDR3 loop: CSANRQGRTEAFF. CDR3 DNA: TGCAGCGCCAACCGACAGGGACGCACTGAAGCTTTCTTT.

The J gene is TRBJ1-3, the V gene TRBV4-3, with no clear D. Germline CDR1 is LGHNA and CDR2 is YSLEER. V was clipped by 0 bases and J by 0 bases, with 9 bases between them. The CDR3 consists of 16 residues. Written as DNA, the CDR3 is TGCGCCAGCAGCCAAGATTCGACTCTCTCTGGAAACACCATATATTTT. This gives the protein CASSQDSTLSGNTIYF.

The chain is built from TRBV28 and TRBJ2-7, with a possible D match to TRBD1 (6 bases). The germline V gene has CDR1 MDHEN and CDR2 SYDVKM. The V end lost 2 bases, the J end lost 1 base, and 15 bases lay between the germline ends. The CDR3 has 16 amino acids. The CDR3 bases are TGTGCCAGCAGTTTAACCTACAGGGTCGCTTCCTACGAGCAGTACTTC. It yields the protein CASSLTYRVASYEQYF.

The V call is TRBV7-9, the J call TRBJ1-5; D unclear. V gave up 5 bases and J gave up 4 bases, with 12 bases separating them. The germline V gene encodes CDR1 SEHNR and CDR2 FQNEAQ (reference sequence). The CDR3 sequence is 14 residues long. CDR3 region: CASSRDSGNQPQHF. DNA for the CDR3: TGTGCCAGCAGCCGAGATTCTGGGAATCAGCCCCAGCATTTT.

This clonotype was detected only once. V and J are TRBV7-9 and TRBJ1-1; unclear D gene. V lost 7 bases and J lost 2, with 11 bases in between. Germline V gives CDR1 SEHNR, CDR2 FQNEAQ (reference sequence). The CDR3 loop spans 13 amino acids. For the CDR3, the DNA is TGTGCCAGCACCCGCAAGGGTAACACTGAAGCTTTCTTT. It translates to CASTRKGNTEAFF.

The gene calls are TRBV4-2 and TRBJ2-3; no reliable D call. The V end was cut by 4 bases, the J end by 8 bases, with 10 bases between. Germline CDR1 reads LGHNA; CDR2 reads YNFKEQ. The CDR3 has 12 amino acids. The CDR3 loop is CASSPTEGTQYF. CDR3 nucleotide sequence: TGTGCCAGCAGCCCGACCGAAGGTACGCAGTATTTT.

The chain recombines TRBV7-8 with TRBJ2-2; 9 bases align to TRBD1. Germline V gene data show CDR1 as SGHVS and CDR2 as FQNEAQ. The CDR3 totals 14 residues. Germline trimming cut 2 bases from V and 7 bases from J; bases unmatched to any gene: 2. The CDR3: CASSLRQGVGELFF. In DNA, the CDR3 is TGTGCCAGCAGCTTAAGACAGGGGGTCGGGGAGCTGTTTTTT.

This chain uses TRBV28 with TRBJ2-1, with TRBD2 matching 9 bases. CDR1 is MDHEN and CDR2 is SYDVKM in the germline V gene. The V segment lost 5 bases and the J segment 15 bases; nucleotides outside the gene matches: 11. The CDR3 length is 13 residues. This CDR3 reads CASSTLAGGATFF. For the CDR3, the DNA is TGTGCCAGCAGTACCCTTGCGGGGGGGGCCACGTTCTTC.

This clonotype was detected once. The rearrangement joins TRBV19 to TRBJ2-1; D gene uncertain. V dropped 7 bases and J dropped 4 bases, with 5 bases sitting between them. The CDR3 runs to 11 residues. CDR1 is LNHDA, CDR2 SQIVND, per germline (reference sequence). The chain's CDR3 is CASNGYNEQFF. In DNA, the CDR3 is TGTGCCAGTAATGGTTACAATGAGCAGTTCTTC.

The J gene is TRBJ1-2, the V gene TRBV21-1. TRBV21-1 is termed a pseudogene. This CDR3 contains 14 residues. The CDR3 DNA follows: TGTGCCAGCAGCAAAGTACCGGGGGCCCTGGGCTACACCTTC. The encoded protein is CASSKVPGALGYTF.

CDR3 nucleotide sequence: TGTGCCAGCAGTGGGATGTGGGAGGACACTGAAGCTTTCTTT. The encoded protein is CASSGMWEDTEAFF. The chain couples TRBV6-1 to TRBJ1-1; D gene uncertain. The CDR3 is 14 residues long. Trimming left V 4 bases short and J 3 bases short, with 12 bases between. Per germline, CDR1 MNHNS and CDR2 SASEGT.

The rearrangement joins TRBV4-3 to TRBJ2-5; 9 bases fit TRBD1. CDR1 is LGHNA, CDR2 YSLEER, per germline. The junction had 3 bases not matched to a gene; V was cut back by 5 bases and J by 2 bases. The CDR3 is 14 amino acids. The CDR3 sequence is CASSKGQGQETQYF. The CDR3 coding sequence is TGCGCCAGCAGCAAAGGACAGGGGCAAGAGACCCAGTACTTC.

The rearrangement joins TRBV6-5 to TRBJ1-5; D ambiguous. The CDR3 is 17 residues long. The V gene's germline CDR1 is MNHEY and CDR2 SVGAGI. V shed 0 bases and J shed 0 bases, with 12 bases lying between them. CDR3 bases: TGTGCCAGCAGTTACTCTGGGCGGGCTTATAGCAATCAGCCCCAGCATTTT. It yields the protein CASSYSGRAYSNQPQHF.

CDR3 bases: TGTGCCAGCAGCCCCGGACAGCTCTCCTACGAGCAGTACTTC. Amino acids: CASSPGQLSYEQYF. This chain links TRBV7-2 with TRBJ2-7; D perhaps matches TRBD1 (6 bases). This CDR3 contains 14 residues. Trimming removed 5 bases at V and 0 bases at J, with 11 bases between. Germline-derived CDR1 and CDR2 are SGHTA and FQGNSA.

The chain employs TRBV6-1 and TRBJ1-4, with D tentatively TRBD1 (6 bases). Germline V gene sequence: CDR1 MNHNS, CDR2 SASEGT. CDR3 length equals 14 residues. V lost 5 bases to trimming and J lost 7 bases, with 14 bases between them. As DNA, the CDR3 is TGTGCCAGCAGTTTGCAGGGGCGGGGTGAAAAACTGTTTTTT. Protein: CASSLQGRGEKLFF.

The chain employs TRBV7-8 and TRBJ1-1; D unclear. Germline values: CDR1 SGHVS, CDR2 FQNEAQ. The CDR3 has 13 amino acids. V lost 9 bases and J lost 1, with 12 bases in between. The CDR3, as DNA: TGTGCCAGTTCTGAGCAGCAGAACACTGAAGCTTTCTTT. Its translation is CASSEQQNTEAFF.

The CDR3 DNA reads TGTGCCAGCAGCTTTTCCCCGGGAGGGCCGGAGGATACGCAGTATTTT. It specifies CASSFSPGGPEDTQYF. V usage is TRBV7-2 and J usage is TRBJ2-3, with 8 bases lining up with TRBD2. The CDR3 runs 16 residues. The trim removed 3 bases at V and 6 bases at J, leaving 11 bases unmatched. The germline CDR1 and CDR2 sequences are SGHTA and FQGNSA.

The table lists this clonotype with a count of one. The chain links TRBV29-1 to TRBJ1-2, with 9 bases matching TRBD1. The CDR3 is made up of 13 amino acids. V shed 7 bases and J 5 bases; nucleotides not matched to a gene: 8. The V gene's germline CDR1 is SQVTM and CDR2 ANQGSEA. This CDR3 is CSDKQGARYGYTF. The CDR3 nucleotides read TGCAGCGATAAACAGGGGGCCAGATATGGCTACACCTTC. Filled out from reference TRBV29-1 and TRBJ1-2, the complete variable domain reads SAVISQKPSRDICQRGTSLTIQCQVDSQVTMMFWYRQQPGQSLTLIATANQGSEATYESGFVIDKFPISRPNLTFSTLTVSNMSPEDSSIYLCSDKQGARYGYTFGSGTRLTVV.

The V and J genes are TRBV7-2 and TRBJ2-7; 10 nucleotides agree with TRBD1. Germline V gene data show CDR1 as SGHTA and CDR2 as FQGNSA. The CDR3 sequence is 15 residues long. Trimming cost V 3 bases and J 2 bases; bases outside gene matches: 4. DNA for the CDR3: TGTGCCAGCAGCTTTTCGGGGACAGGGGCCTACGAGCAGTACTTC. Translating gives CASSFSGTGAYEQYF.

The J gene is TRBJ2-1, the V gene TRBV5-1; 7 bases are shared with TRBD2. CDR3 size: 15 residues. Germline V gives CDR1 SGHRS, CDR2 YFSETQ. J gave up 4 bases and V 3 bases, and 7 bases lay outside the gene matches. In DNA, the CDR3 is TGCGCCAGCAGCTCTAGCGGAGGGGAATACAATGAGCAGTTCTTC. This gives the protein CASSSSGGEYNEQFF.

The CDR3 nucleotides read TGTGCCAGCAGCCCGAGGACAGTCGCTAATTCACCCCTCCACTTT. It yields the protein CASSPRTVANSPLHF. The rearrangement uses TRBV11-2 and TRBJ1-6, with D possibly being TRBD1 (6 bases). In germline, CDR1 is SGHAT, CDR2 FQNNGV. The CDR3 contains 15 residues. V was pared by 5 bases and J by 6 bases, with 14 bases between.

The rearrangement joins TRBV12-3 or TRBV12-4 to TRBJ2-7; D ambiguous. The CDR3 contains 17 residues. The V gene lost 5 bases and the J gene lost 3 bases, with 23 bases spanning the gap. The CDR3 here is CASSPASVTRPIYEQYF. DNA of the CDR3: TGTGCCAGCAGTCCCGCGAGCGTGACTCGCCCCATCTACGAGCAGTACTTC.

This chain connects TRBV9 to TRBJ2-7; TRBD1 aligns across 7 bases. Germline-derived CDR1 and CDR2 are SGDLS and YYNGEE. V was clipped by 3 bases and J by 5 bases; unmatched bases: 11. The CDR3 is 15 residues long. The CDR3 DNA is TGTGCCAGCAGCGACTCATACAGGGGTCGCGACGAGCAGTACTTC. This gives the protein CASSDSYRGRDEQYF.

The rearrangement links TRBV19 to TRBJ2-1; 10 bases match TRBD1. Germline V CDR1 and CDR2: LNHDA, SQIVND (reference sequence). After removal of 7 bases from V and 5 bases from J, the junction contained 11 bases not matched to a gene. The CDR3 covers 16 residues. The chain's CDR3 is CASNTPGQGFNNEQFF. The CDR3 nucleotides read TGTGCCAGTAATACCCCGGGACAGGGGTTCAACAATGAGCAGTTCTTC. The whole variable domain, remainder taken from reference TRBV19 and TRBJ2-1, is DGGITQSPKYLFRKEGQNVTLSCEQNLNHDAMYWYRQDPGQGLRLIYYSQIVNDFQKGDIAEGYSVSREKKESFPLTVTSAQKNPTAFYLCASNTPGQGFNNEQFFGPGTRLTVL.